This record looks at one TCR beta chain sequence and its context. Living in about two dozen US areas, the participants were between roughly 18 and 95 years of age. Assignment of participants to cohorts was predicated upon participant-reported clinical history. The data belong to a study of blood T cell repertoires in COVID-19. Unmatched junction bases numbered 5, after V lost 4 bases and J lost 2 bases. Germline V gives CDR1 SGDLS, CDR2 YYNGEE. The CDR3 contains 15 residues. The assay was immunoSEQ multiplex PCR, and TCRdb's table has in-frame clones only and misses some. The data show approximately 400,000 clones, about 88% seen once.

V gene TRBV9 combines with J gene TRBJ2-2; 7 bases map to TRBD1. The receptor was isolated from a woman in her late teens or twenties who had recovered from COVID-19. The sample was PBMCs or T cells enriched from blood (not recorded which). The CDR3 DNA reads TGTGCCAGCAGCTCAGGGGGATTTAACACCGGGGAGCTGTTTTTT. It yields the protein CASSSGGFNTGELFF.